These 6 T cell receptor beta chains originate from one sample sequenced in a study of T-cell reconstitution after alpha-beta-depleted transplantation in children. Study observations and caveats: Newly produced T cells mostly provided counts and TCRbeta diversity after one year, as hyperexpanded clones declined.

Antigens of these TCRs are unknown. Preparing the TCRbeta library involved the use of unique molecular identifiers. Each CDR3 protein gets one entry after TCRdb re-called the PCR reads with MiXCR. The table has 250,000 to 300,000 distinct CDR3 sequences, roughly 8.2% seen once; the top ten hold around 10%. Specimen: peripheral blood, collected 360 days after TCRalphabeta/CD19-depleted stem cell transplant. The source of these receptors is a female patient aged 2-15 years who had a stem cell transplant for Fanconi anemia, so the T cells may come from the graft donor.

The chain couples TRBV10-3 to TRBJ2-5, with D unresolved. Germline-derived CDR1 and CDR2 are ENHRY and SYGVKD. Trimming stripped 4 bases from V and 2 bases from J, with 14 bases between. The CDR3 extends over 15 amino acids. This CDR3 is CAISGQPLSQETQYF. DNA of the CDR3: TGTGCCATCAGTGGTCAGCCTTTATCTCAAGAGACCCAGTACTTC.

This clonotype occurred many times. The V and J genes are TRBV5-1 and TRBJ2-1, with 11 positions matching TRBD2. V was pared by 4 bases and J by 1 base, with 4 bases of the junction left unmatched. Germline values: CDR1 SGHRS, CDR2 YFSETQ. The CDR3 is 16 amino acids. The CDR3: CASSISGGASYNEQFF. The CDR3 nucleotides are TGCGCCAGCAGCATTAGCGGGGGGGCATCCTACAATGAGCAGTTCTTC. Using reference TRBV5-1 and TRBJ2-1 for the parts outside the CDR3, the full variable domain is KAGVTQTPRYLIKTRGQQVTLSCSPISGHRSVSWYQQTPGQGLQFLFEYFSETQRNKGNFPGRFSGRQFSNSRSEMNVSTLELGDSALYLCASSISGGASYNEQFFGPGTRLTVL.

The CDR3 sequence is CATGTTQASTDTQYF. The CDR3 DNA is TGTGCCACGGGGACGACGCAGGCTAGCACAGATACGCAGTATTTT. This sequence joins TRBV15 and TRBJ2-3; perhaps D is TRBD1 or TRBD2 (5 bases each). CDR3 length: 15 amino acids. Germline-derived CDR1 and CDR2 are LNHNV and YYDKDF (reference sequence). The V gene lost 9 bases and the J gene lost 0 bases, with 16 bases spanning the gap.

The genes are TRBV5-4 and TRBJ1-1; D is undetermined. CDR1 and CDR2 from the germline V gene are SGHNT and YYREEE (reference sequence). CDR3 length equals 14 residues. V dropped 7 bases and J dropped 0 bases, with 13 bases sitting between them. CDR3 sequence: CASLKGGMNTEAFF. The CDR3 region has the DNA TGTGCCAGCCTCAAGGGTGGGATGAACACTGAAGCTTTCTTT.

This clonotype was counted ten times or more. The rearrangement uses TRBV27 and TRBJ2-7; 8 bases fit TRBD1. The germline V gene encodes CDR1 MNHEY and CDR2 SMNVEV (reference sequence). The V gene end was trimmed by 4 bases and the J gene end by 5 bases; junction bases not matched to a gene: 10. The CDR3 runs to 15 residues. CDR3 in DNA: TGTGCCAGCAGTTCTTTAGGACAGGGCCCCCACGAGCAGTACTTC. Translated: CASSSLGQGPHEQYF.

This clonotype has a count of ten or more. The gene calls are TRBV20-1 and TRBJ2-3, with 8 bases that match TRBD2. Germline CDR1 is DFQATT and CDR2 is SNEGSKA (reference sequence). The junction had 1 base not matched to a gene; V was cut back by 3 bases and J by 2 bases. The CDR3 extends over 13 amino acids. The chain's CDR3 is CSASGGATDTQYF. The CDR3 DNA reads TGCAGTGCTAGCGGGGGGGCCACAGATACGCAGTATTTT.